The clone carrying this T cell receptor beta chain was picked up many times. The antigen remains undetermined. The data are from a study of CD8 T cells in ankylosing spondylitis. Findings of the study overall: In ankylosing spondylitis patients, matched synovial fluid reportedly showed significant enrichment of disease-linked clones. Ankylosing spondylitis blood appeared to carry a characteristic TCR beta motif of fewer than 10 highly homologous variants. Previous work reported some of these motif variants in the synovial fluid and blood of reactive arthritis.

Generation of TCR beta libraries employed quantitative 5'-RACE incorporating molecular barcodes. TCRdb used MiXCR to reprocess the 5' RACE reads, holding one entry per CDR3 protein. The data hold 130,000 or so distinct CDR3 sequences, with 6% to 8.5% observed a single time. This CDR3 has 11 amino acids. Germline V gives CDR1 DFQATT, CDR2 SNEGSKA (reference sequence). Trimming shortened V by 3 bases and J by 5 bases, and 7 bases separated the two germline ends. The TCR sequence derives from a male donor with ankylosing spondylitis or in good health (not recorded which). Sample: blood, either unsorted or a sorted T cell fraction (not recorded which). The chain links TRBV20-1 to TRBJ2-5; D is uncertain. The CDR3 nucleotides read TGCAGTGCTAGGGTCCTTGAGACCCAGTACTTC. Amino acids: CSARVLETQYF.